These 16 T cell receptor beta chains were all obtained from the same sample, sequenced in a study of T cells in tumors and immune-related adverse events. Sequencing was performed with immunoSEQ multiplex PCR; in TCRdb, only in-frame clones are kept and a portion is missing. In the table there are over 4,500 clones, about 65% of which are singletons. The sample consisted of gut tissue, taken from a patient treated with anti-PD-1 therapy. The receptors were sampled from a female donor with metastatic renal cell carcinoma.

By sample share, this clone is medium-sized (0.01 to 0.1%). This chain connects TRBV5-1 to TRBJ1-5; D unresolved. Germline assignment: CDR1 SGHRS and CDR2 YFSETQ. The CDR3 length is 15 residues. Trimming left V 1 base short and J 0 bases short, with 8 bases between. The CDR3 DNA sequence: TGCGCCAGCAGCTTGTTAGGGTATAGCAATCAGCCCCAGCATTTT. Translated: CASSLLGYSNQPQHF.

The V and J genes are TRBV2 and TRBJ1-1; 10 nucleotides agree with TRBD1. The germline CDR1 and CDR2 sequences are SNHLY and FYNNEI. V shed 6 bases, J shed 6 bases, and the junction held 13 bases outside the gene matches. The length of the CDR3 is 16 residues. Here the CDR3 DNA reads TGTGCCAGCAGCCAAGGGGTGACAGGGGGCTTGGCTGAAGCTTTCTTT. Its translation is CASSQGVTGGLAEAFF.

In its sample, this clone was seen a few times. The gene calls are TRBV6-1 and TRBJ1-5, with TRBD1 matching 8 bases. CDR1 is MNHNS and CDR2 is SASEGT in the germline V gene. The CDR3 sequence is 18 residues long. The ends lost 4 bases at V and 4 bases at J; junction bases unmatched: 15. CDR3: CASSGSLGGQGANQPQHF. CDR3 sequence (DNA): TGTGCCAGCAGTGGATCCTTGGGAGGGCAGGGGGCAAATCAGCCCCAGCATTTT.

The chain uses TRBV29-1 and TRBJ2-2; 9 bases align to TRBD2. The length of the CDR3 is 15 residues. With 5 bases clipped from V and 0 bases from J, the junction kept 4 bases outside the gene matches. In germline, CDR1 is SQVTM, CDR2 ANQGSEA. In nucleotides, the CDR3 is TGCAGCGTTCATAGCGGGGGCTCGAACACCGGGGAGCTGTTTTTT. As protein: CSVHSGGSNTGELFF.

This clone occurred a few times. In nucleotides, the CDR3 is TGTGCCAGCAGCCGGGCGGAGACAGGGCGGGAAAAACTGTTTTTT. Protein sequence: CASSRAETGREKLFF. The chain combines TRBV5-6 with TRBJ1-4; TRBD1 matches 7 bases. V was clipped by 4 bases and J by 8 bases; unmatched bases: 11. Germline values: CDR1 SGHDT, CDR2 YYEEEE. CDR3 length: 15 residues.

CDR3 protein: CASSQSQGAPEAFF. In nucleotides, the CDR3 is TGTGCCAGCTCGCAGAGTCAGGGGGCCCCTGAAGCTTTCTTT. The chain uses TRBV18 and TRBJ1-1, with 8 bases aligning to TRBD1. This CDR3 contains 14 residues. The germline CDR1 and CDR2 sequences are KGHSH and LQKENI. The V and J ends lost 6 bases and 6 bases, in that order; junction bases with no gene match: 9.

V gene TRBV29-1 combines with J gene TRBJ2-1; TRBD2 matches at 7 bases. This CDR3 contains 13 residues. The germline V gene has CDR1 SQVTM and CDR2 ANQGSEA. Trimming cost V 1 base and J 7 bases; bases outside gene matches: 4. CDR3 loop: CSVEGLAVNEQFF. In DNA, the CDR3 is TGCAGCGTTGAAGGGCTAGCGGTAAATGAGCAGTTCTTC.

The chain employs TRBV11-3 and TRBJ2-2; maybe TRBD1 (6 bases). The CDR3 has 16 residues. CDR1 is SGHNT and CDR2 is YENEEA in the germline V gene. Trimming took 4 bases from V and 5 from J, leaving 17 bases between them. The DNA for the CDR3 is TGTGCCAGCAGCTCCAGAACCGGGACACGAACCGGGGAGCTGTTTTTT. It codes for CASSSRTGTRTGELFF.

This clone is termed medium-sized. This sequence joins TRBV6-1 and TRBJ2-1; TRBD2 aligns across 11 bases. Germline CDR1 reads MNHNS; CDR2 reads SASEGT. The CDR3 totals 15 residues. After removal of 4 bases from V and 6 bases from J, the junction contained 5 bases not matched to a gene. This CDR3 is CASSAGTSGSNEQFF. The CDR3, as DNA: TGTGCCAGCAGTGCCGGGACTAGCGGAAGCAATGAGCAGTTCTTC.

As regards this clone: The identical CDR3 is also encoded by other nucleotide sequences in the sample. The rearrangement links TRBV19 to TRBJ1-5; D gene ambiguous. Deletions cut 2 bases from V and 4 bases from J, with 6 bases between. CDR1 and CDR2 (germline): LNHDA, SQIVND (reference sequence). CDR3 length equals 13 residues. The CDR3 DNA sequence: TGTGCCAGTAGTATATTGGGGAATCAGCCCCAGCATTTT. It is translated as CASSILGNQPQHF.

This chain connects TRBV19 to TRBJ1-1; maybe TRBD1 (6 bases). This CDR3 spans 16 amino acids. V was cut by 5 bases and J by 0 bases, with 16 bases left in between. In germline, CDR1 is LNHDA, CDR2 SQIVND (reference sequence). CDR3 sequence reads: CASSGFGGRMNTEAFF. Here the CDR3 DNA reads TGTGCCAGTAGTGGATTCGGGGGGCGAATGAACACTGAAGCTTTCTTT.

This clone was counted a few times. V is TRBV19 and J is TRBJ1-2, with D perhaps matching TRBD1 (6 bases). CDR3 length: 14 residues. Germline CDR1 reads LNHDA; CDR2 reads SQIVND (reference sequence). Trimming took 6 bases from V and 4 from J, leaving 15 bases between them. The CDR3 DNA reads TGTGCCAGTAGGCCGGGGGCAGGACTCTATGGCTACACCTTC. This gives the protein CASRPGAGLYGYTF.

This clone appeared a single time. The chain couples TRBV5-1 to TRBJ1-3; D is uncertain. This CDR3 spans 16 amino acids. Per the germline V gene, CDR1 is SGHRS and CDR2 is YFSETQ. Trimming removed 0 bases from V and 4 bases from J, with 14 bases in between. CDR3 bases: TGCGCCAGCAGCTTGGATAGGAACAGACAAGGAAACACCATATATTTT. Encoded protein: CASSLDRNRQGNTIYF.

The rearrangement links TRBV6-5 to TRBJ1-5; TRBD1 matches 8 bases. The germline gives CDR1 MNHEY, CDR2 SVGAGI. The CDR3 totals 14 residues. V shed 5 bases and J 8 bases; nucleotides not matched to a gene: 8. CDR3 in amino acids: CASSTGQGLEPQHF. The CDR3 coding sequence is TGTGCCAGCAGTACCGGACAGGGACTCGAGCCCCAGCATTTT.

The rearrangement links TRBV5-4 to TRBJ2-5; D uncertain. CDR1 and CDR2 from the germline V gene are SGHNT and YYREEE (reference sequence). This CDR3 spans 15 amino acids. V dropped 0 bases and J dropped 2 bases, with 11 bases sitting between them. The CDR3 bases are TGTGCCAGCAGCTTGGCCTTGACCCATCAAGAGACCCAGTACTTC. This sequence encodes CASSLALTHQETQYF. Looking up the rest from reference TRBV5-4 and TRBJ2-5 gives the full variable domain: ETGVTQSPTHLIKTRGQQVTLRCSSQSGHNTVSWYQQALGQGPQFIFQYYREEENGRGNFPPRFSGLQFPNYSSELNVNALELDDSALYLCASSLALTHQETQYFGPGTRLLVL.

The V and J genes are TRBV5-4 and TRBJ2-2; the D gene is possibly TRBD1 (5 bases). Germline V gene sequence: CDR1 SGHNT, CDR2 YYREEE (reference sequence). This CDR3 is built from 16 residues. V lost 1 base, J lost 2 bases, and 12 bases lay in between. The CDR3 is CASSLKQGLNTGELFF. As DNA, the CDR3 is TGTGCCAGCAGCTTGAAGCAGGGCCTTAACACCGGGGAGCTGTTTTTT.